This TCR beta chain originates from a study of cytomegalovirus exposure and HLA in healthy donors. Concerning this clone itself: Its matching antigen is unknown.

The CDR3 has 15 amino acids. Germline CDR1 MNHNS, CDR2 SASEGT. The ends were cut back, 7 bases at V and 3 bases at J, with 19 bases in the middle. The PCR used 60 Vbeta and 13 Jbeta primers. Produced via immunoSEQ multiplex PCR; TCRdb's table is partial and in-frame only. Here the sample spans about 130,000 clones, 80% being singletons. Notes on the study in general: Later analysis indicated greater clonal expansion among HLA-associated TCR beta chains than among equally common other chains. When analyzed later, a missense DCLRE1C variant was found to be linked to TCR beta V- and J-gene trimming. CMV serostatus stood as the only immune exposure information on hand. When the data were analyzed later, several of the most significant clusters appeared to be linked to common viral pathogens.

The sequencing input was PBMCs. The chain joins TRBV6-1 to TRBJ2-7; the D gene is possibly TRBD1 (8 bases). This clonotype was sampled from a man between 25 and 39 years old in good health. The DNA for the CDR3 is TGTGCCAGCACCCCTAGACAGGGGACTATCTACGAGCAGTACTTC. It is translated as CASTPRQGTIYEQYF.